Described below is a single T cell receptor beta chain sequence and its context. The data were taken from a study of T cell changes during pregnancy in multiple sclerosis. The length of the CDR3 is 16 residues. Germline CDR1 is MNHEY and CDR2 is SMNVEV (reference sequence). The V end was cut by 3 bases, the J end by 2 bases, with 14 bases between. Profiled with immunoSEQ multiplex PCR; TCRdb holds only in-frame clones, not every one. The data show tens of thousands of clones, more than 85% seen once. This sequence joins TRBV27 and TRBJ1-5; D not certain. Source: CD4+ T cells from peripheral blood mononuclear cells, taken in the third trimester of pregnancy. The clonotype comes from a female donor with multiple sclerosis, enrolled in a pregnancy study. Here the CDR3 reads CASSFGSLGRNQPQHF. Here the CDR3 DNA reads TGTGCCAGCAGTTTCGGCAGTCTAGGCCGCAATCAGCCCCAGCATTTT.